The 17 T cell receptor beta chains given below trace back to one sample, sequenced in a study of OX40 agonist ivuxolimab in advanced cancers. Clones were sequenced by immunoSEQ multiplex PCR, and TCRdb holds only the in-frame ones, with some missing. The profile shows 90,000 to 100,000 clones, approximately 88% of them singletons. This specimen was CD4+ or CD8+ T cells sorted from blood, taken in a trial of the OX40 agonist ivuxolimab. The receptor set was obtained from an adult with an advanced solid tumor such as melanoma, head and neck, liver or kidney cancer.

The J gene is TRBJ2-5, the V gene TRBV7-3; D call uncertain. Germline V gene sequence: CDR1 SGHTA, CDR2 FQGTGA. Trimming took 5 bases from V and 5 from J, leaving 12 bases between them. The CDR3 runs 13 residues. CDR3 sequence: CASSLGALETQYF. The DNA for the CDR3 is TGTGCCAGCAGCCTCGGTGCTTTGGAGACCCAGTACTTC.

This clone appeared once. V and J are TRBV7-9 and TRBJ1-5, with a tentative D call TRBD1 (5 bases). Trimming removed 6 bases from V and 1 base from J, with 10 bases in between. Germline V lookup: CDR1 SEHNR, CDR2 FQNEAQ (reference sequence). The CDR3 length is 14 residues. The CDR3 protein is CASRGETSNQPQHF. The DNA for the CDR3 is TGTGCCAGCAGGGGGGAGACGAGCAATCAGCCCCAGCATTTT. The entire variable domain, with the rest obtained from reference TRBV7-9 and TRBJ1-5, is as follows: DTGVSQNPRHKITKRGQNVTFRCDPISEHNRLYWYRQTLGQGPEFLTYFQNEAQLEKSRLLSDRFSAERPKGSFSTLEIQRTEQGDSAMYLCASRGETSNQPQHFGDGTRLSIL.

CDR3 in DNA: TGTGCCAGCAGTGACCTTGACAGGGATGAGACCCAGTACTTC. Translation gives CASSDLDRDETQYF. The chain employs TRBV25-1 and TRBJ2-5; TRBD1 matches 7 bases. The trim removed 3 bases at V and 5 bases at J, leaving 6 bases unmatched. This CDR3 contains 14 residues. The germline gives CDR1 MGHDK, CDR2 SYGVNS.

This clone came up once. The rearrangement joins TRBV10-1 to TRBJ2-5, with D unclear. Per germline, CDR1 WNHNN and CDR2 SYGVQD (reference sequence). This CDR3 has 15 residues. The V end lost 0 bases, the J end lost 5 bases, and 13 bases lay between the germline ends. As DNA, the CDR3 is TGCGCCAGCAGTGAGTCTGAGGCAGAAACCGAGACCCAGTACTTC. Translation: CASSESEAETETQYF.

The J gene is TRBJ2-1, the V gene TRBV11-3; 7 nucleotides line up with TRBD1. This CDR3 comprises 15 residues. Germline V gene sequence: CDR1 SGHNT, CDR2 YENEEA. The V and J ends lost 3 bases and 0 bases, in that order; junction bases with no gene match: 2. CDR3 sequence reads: CASSFRGSSYNEQFF. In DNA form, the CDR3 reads TGTGCCAGCAGCTTCAGGGGGAGCTCCTACAATGAGCAGTTCTTC.

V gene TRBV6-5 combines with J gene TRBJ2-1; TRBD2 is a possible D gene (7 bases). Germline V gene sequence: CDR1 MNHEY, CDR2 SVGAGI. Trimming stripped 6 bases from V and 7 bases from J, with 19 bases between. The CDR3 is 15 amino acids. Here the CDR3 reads CASSPAGGHGNEQFF. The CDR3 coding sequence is TGTGCCAGCAGCCCCGCCGGGGGGCACGGGAATGAGCAGTTCTTC.

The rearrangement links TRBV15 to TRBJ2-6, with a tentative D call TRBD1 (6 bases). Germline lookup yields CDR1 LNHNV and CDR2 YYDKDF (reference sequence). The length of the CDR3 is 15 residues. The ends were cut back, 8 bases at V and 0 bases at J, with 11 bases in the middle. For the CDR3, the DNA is TGTGCCACCCAGCAGGGGATCTCTGGGGCCAACGTCCTGACTTTC. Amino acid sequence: CATQQGISGANVLTF.

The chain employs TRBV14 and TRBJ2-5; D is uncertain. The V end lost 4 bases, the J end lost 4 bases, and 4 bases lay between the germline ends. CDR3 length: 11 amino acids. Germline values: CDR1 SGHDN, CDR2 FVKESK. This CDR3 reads CASSPRETQYF. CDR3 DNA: TGTGCCAGCAGCCCCCGAGAGACCCAGTACTTC.

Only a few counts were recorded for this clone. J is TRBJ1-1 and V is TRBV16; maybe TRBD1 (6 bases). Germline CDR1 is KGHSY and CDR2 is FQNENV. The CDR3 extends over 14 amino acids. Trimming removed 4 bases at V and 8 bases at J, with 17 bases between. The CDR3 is CASSPQTGTVEAFF. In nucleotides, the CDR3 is TGTGCCAGCAGCCCCCAAACAGGGACCGTAGAAGCTTTCTTT.

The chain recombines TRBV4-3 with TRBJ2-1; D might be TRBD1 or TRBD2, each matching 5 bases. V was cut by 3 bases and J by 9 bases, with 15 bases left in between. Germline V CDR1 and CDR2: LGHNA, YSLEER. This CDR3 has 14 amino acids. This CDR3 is CASSQVEWGSEQFF. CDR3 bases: TGCGCCAGCAGCCAGGTTGAATGGGGGTCTGAGCAGTTCTTC.

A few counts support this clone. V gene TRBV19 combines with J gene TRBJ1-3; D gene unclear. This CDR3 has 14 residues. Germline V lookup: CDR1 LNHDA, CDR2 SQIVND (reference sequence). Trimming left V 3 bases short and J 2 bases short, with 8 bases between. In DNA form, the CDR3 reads TGTGCCAGTAGTATTCGAAAGCCTGGAAACACCATATATTTT. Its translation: CASSIRKPGNTIYF.

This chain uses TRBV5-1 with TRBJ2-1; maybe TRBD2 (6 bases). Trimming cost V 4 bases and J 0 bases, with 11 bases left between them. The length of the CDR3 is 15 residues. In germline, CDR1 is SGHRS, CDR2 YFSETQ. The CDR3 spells CASSRGSGSYNEQFF. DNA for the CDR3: TGCGCCAGCAGCCGGGGGTCTGGCTCCTACAATGAGCAGTTCTTC.

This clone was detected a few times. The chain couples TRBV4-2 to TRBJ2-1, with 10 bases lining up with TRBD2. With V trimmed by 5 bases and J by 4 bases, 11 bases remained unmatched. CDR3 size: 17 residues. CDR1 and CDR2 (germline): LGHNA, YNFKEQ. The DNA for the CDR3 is TGTGCCAGCAGCGACACACAAGGACTAGCGGTGTACAATGAGCAGTTCTTC. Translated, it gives CASSDTQGLAVYNEQFF.

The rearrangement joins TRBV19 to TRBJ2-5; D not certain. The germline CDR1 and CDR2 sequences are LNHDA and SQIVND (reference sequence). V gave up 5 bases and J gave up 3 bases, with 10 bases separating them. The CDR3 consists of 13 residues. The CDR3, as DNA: TGTGCCAGTAGTCTTCGGCAGAAAGAGACCCAGTACTTC. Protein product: CASSLRQKETQYF.

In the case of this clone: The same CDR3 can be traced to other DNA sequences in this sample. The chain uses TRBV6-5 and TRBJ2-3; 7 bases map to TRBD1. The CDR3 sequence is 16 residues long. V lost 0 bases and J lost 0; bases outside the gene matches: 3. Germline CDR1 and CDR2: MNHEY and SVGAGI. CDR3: CASSYSGTASTDTQYF. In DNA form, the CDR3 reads TGTGCCAGCAGTTACTCTGGGACAGCTAGCACAGATACGCAGTATTTT.

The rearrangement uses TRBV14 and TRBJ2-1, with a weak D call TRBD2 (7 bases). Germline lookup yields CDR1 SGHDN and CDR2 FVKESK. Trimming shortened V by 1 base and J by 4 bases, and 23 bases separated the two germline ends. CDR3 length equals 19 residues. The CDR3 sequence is CASSQVRLVGGRVYNEQFF. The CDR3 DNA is TGTGCCAGCAGCCAAGTCCGGCTAGTGGGGGGGCGAGTTTACAATGAGCAGTTCTTC.

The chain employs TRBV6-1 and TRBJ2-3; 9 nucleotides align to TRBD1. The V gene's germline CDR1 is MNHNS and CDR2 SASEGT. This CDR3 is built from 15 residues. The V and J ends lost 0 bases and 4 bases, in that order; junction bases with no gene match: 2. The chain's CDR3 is CASSEARTGADTQYF. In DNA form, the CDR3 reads TGTGCCAGCAGTGAAGCGAGGACAGGGGCAGATACGCAGTATTTT.